This T cell receptor (beta chain) was found in a study of blood T cell repertoires in COVID-19. Study at large: Whether acute or convalescent, the COVID-19 samples came from the United States, Italy and Spain. T cells, B-cell-depleted T cells, or PBMCs supplied cDNA or gDNA.

CDR3 length: 22 residues. Per germline, CDR1 LNHNV and CDR2 YYDKDF (reference sequence). Trimming at V came to 0 bases and at J to 0 bases, leaving 19 bases not matched to a gene. Original data processing: Amplified reference gene primers provided the basis for estimating nucleated cell counts. Libraries were prepared by immunoSEQ multiplex PCR; TCRdb keeps only in-frame clonotypes and omits some of them. From that table come the V and J calls and clone size; the DNA was used to work out D and trimming. The repertoire holds 250,000 or so clones, with around nine tenths as singletons. Participant-given clinical history determined each cohort assignment.

The specimen sequenced was PBMCs or T cells enriched from blood (not recorded which). J is TRBJ2-7 and V is TRBV15; 11 bases fit TRBD2. The source of this sequence is a woman aged 45-60 years who had recovered from COVID-19. The DNA of the CDR3 is TGTGCCACCAGCAGAGATCTCAGCCGTCTAGCGGGAGGTACCCTAATCTCCTACGAGCAGTACTTC. Translated, it gives CATSRDLSRLAGGTLISYEQYF.